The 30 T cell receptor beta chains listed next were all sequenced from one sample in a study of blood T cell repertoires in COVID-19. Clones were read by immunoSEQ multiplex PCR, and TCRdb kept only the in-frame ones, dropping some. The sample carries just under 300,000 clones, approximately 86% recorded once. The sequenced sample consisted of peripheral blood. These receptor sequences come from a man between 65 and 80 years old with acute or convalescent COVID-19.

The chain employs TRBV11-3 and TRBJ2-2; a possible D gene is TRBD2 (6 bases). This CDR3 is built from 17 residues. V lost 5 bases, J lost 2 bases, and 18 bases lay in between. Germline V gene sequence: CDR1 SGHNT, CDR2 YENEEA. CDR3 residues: CASSGGGGKGNTGELFF. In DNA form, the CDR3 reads TGTGCCAGCAGCGGGGGAGGAGGGAAGGGAAACACCGGGGAGCTGTTTTTT.

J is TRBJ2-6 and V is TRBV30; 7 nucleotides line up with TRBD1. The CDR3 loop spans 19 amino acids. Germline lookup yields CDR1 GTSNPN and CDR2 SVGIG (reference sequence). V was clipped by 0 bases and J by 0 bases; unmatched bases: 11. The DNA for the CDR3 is TGTGCCTGGAGTGTACCCGCGACAGGGATTAGCTCTGGGGCCAACGTCCTGACTTTC. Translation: CAWSVPATGISSGANVLTF.

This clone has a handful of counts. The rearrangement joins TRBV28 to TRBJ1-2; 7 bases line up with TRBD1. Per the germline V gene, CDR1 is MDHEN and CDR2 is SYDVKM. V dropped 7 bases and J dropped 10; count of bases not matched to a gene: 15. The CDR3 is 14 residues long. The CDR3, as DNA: TGTGCCAGCACCGTACAATGGACAGGAGGGCCCTACACCTTC. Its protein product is CASTVQWTGGPYTF.

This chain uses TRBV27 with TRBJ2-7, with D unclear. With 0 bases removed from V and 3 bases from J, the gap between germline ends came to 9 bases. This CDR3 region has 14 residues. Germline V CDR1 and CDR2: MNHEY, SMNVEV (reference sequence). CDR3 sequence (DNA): TGTGCCAGCAGTTTATCGAGCATCGGCTACGAGCAGTACTTC. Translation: CASSLSSIGYEQYF.

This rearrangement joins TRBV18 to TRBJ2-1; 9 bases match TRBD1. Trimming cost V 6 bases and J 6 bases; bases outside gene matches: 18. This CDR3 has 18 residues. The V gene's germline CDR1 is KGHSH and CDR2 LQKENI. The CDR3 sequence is CASSLPFGQGKGPNEQFF. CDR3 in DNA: TGTGCCAGCTCGCTCCCTTTTGGACAGGGGAAGGGCCCCAATGAGCAGTTCTTC.

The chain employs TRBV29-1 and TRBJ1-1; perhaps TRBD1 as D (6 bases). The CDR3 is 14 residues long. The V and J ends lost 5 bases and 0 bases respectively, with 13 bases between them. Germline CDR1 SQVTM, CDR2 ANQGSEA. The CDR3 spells CSVRGGVLNTEAFF. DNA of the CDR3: TGCAGCGTTAGGGGGGGGGTATTGAACACTGAAGCTTTCTTT.

CDR3 nucleotide sequence: TGTGCCTGGAGTGTTGGGGCGCCAGGTAATTCACCCCTCCACTTT. Amino acids: CAWSVGAPGNSPLHF. V gene TRBV30 combines with J gene TRBJ1-6; maybe TRBD1 (5 bases). CDR3 length equals 15 residues. V gave up 0 bases and J gave up 6 bases, with 12 bases separating them. CDR1 and CDR2 (germline): GTSNPN, SVGIG (reference sequence).

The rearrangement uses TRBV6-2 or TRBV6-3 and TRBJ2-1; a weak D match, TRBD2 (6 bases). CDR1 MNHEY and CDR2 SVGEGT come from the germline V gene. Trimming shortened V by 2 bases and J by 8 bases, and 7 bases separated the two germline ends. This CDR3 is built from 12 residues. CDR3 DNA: TGTGCCAGCAGTTACCGGGGGTATGAGCAGTTCTTC. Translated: CASSYRGYEQFF.

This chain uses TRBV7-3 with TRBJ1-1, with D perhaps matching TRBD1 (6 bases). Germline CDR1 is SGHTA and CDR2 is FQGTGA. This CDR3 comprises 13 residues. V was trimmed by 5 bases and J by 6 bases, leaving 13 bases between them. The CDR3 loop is CASSKQGPAEAFF. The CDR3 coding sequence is TGTGCCAGCAGCAAACAGGGCCCCGCTGAAGCTTTCTTT.

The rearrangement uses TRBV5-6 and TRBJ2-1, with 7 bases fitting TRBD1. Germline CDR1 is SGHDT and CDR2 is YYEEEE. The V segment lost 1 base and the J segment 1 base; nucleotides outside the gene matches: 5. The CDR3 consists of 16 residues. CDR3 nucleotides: TGTGCCAGCAGCTTGTTAAGGGACAGTTCCTACAATGAGCAGTTCTTC. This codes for CASSLLRDSSYNEQFF.

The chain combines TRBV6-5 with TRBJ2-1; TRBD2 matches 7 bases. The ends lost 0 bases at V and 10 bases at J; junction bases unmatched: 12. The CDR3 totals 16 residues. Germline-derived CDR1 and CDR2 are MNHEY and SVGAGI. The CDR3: CASSYSAAGSLVEQFF. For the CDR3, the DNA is TGTGCCAGCAGTTACTCTGCAGCGGGGAGCCTGGTGGAGCAGTTCTTC.

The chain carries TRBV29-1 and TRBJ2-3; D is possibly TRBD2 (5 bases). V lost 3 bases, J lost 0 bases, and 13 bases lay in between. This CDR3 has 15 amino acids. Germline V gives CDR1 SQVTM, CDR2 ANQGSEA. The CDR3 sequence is CSVDGVDYSTDTQYF. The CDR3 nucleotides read TGCAGCGTTGATGGGGTCGACTACAGCACAGATACGCAGTATTTT.

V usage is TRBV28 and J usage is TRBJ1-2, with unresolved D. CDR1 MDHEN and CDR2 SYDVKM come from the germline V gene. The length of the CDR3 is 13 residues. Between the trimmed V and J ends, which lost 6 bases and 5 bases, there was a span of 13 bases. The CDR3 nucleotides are TGTGCCAGCAGCACCCTGGCGGTTTATGGCTACACCTTC. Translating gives CASSTLAVYGYTF.

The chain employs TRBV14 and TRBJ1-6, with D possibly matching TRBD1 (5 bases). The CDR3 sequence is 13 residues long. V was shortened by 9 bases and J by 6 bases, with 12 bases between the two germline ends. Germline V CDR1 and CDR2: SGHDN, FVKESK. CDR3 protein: CASSGYTNSPLHF. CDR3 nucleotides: TGTGCCAGTTCAGGGTATACTAATTCACCCCTCCACTTT.

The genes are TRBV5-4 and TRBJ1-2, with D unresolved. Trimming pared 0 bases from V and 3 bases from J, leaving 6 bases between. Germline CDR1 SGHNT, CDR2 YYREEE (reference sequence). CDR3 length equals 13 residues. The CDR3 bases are TGTGCCAGCAGCTTGGACAGCTACTATGGCTACACCTTC. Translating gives CASSLDSYYGYTF.

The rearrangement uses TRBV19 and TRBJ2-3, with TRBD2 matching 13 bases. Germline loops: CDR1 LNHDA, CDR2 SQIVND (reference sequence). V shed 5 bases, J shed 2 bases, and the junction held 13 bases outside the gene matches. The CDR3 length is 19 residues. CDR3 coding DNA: TGTGCCAGTAGTGCTCCGGGACTAGCGGGAAGACGGGCCACAGATACGCAGTATTTT. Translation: CASSAPGLAGRRATDTQYF.

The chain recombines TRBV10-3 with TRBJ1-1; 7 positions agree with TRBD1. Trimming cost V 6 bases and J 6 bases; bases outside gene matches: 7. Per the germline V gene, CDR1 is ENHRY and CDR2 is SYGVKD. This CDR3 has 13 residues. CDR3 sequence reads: CAISYRTGSEAFF. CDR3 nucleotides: TGTGCCATCAGCTACAGGACAGGATCTGAAGCTTTCTTT.

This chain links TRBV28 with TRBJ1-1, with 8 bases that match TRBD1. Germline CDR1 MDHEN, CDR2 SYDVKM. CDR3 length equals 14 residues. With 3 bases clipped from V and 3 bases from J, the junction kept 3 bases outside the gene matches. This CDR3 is CASSLRQGYTEAFF. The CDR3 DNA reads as TGTGCCAGCAGTTTGAGACAGGGGTACACTGAAGCTTTCTTT.

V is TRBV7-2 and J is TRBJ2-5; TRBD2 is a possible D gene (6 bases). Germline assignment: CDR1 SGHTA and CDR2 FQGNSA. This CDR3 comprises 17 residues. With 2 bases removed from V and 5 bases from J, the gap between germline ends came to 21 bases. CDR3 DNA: TGTGCCAGCAGCTTAAACTCCGGGACTGGCTTGATGGAGACCCAGTACTTC. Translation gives CASSLNSGTGLMETQYF.

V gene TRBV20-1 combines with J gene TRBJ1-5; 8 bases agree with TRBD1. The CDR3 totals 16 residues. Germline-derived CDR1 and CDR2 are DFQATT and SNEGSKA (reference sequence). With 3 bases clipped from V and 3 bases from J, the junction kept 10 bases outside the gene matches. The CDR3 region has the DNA TGCAGTGCTAGTGCTTGGGACAGGACCATCAATCAGCCCCAGCATTTT. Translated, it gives CSASAWDRTINQPQHF.

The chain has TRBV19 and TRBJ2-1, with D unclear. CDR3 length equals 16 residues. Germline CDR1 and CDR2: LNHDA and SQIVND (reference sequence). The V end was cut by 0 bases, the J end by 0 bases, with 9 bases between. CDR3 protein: CASSIEGASSYNEQFF. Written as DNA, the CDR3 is TGTGCCAGTAGTATAGAAGGCGCTAGCTCCTACAATGAGCAGTTCTTC.

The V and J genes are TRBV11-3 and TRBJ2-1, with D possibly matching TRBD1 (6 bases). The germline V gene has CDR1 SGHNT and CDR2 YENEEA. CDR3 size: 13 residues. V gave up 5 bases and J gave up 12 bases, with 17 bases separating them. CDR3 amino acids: CASSLDSSLGQFF. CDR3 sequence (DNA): TGTGCCAGCAGCCTGGACAGTTCTCTTGGGCAGTTCTTC.

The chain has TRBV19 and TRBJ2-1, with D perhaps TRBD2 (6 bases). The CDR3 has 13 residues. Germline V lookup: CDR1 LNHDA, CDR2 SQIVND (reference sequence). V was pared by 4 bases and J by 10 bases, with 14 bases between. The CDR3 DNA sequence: TGTGCCAGTAGTACCAGCGGGTTCCTAGAGCAGTTCTTC. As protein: CASSTSGFLEQFF.

CDR3 amino acids: CASSGAGALTDTQYF. The CDR3 nucleotides are TGTGCCAGCAGCGGGGCGGGGGCCCTCACAGATACGCAGTATTTT. The chain links TRBV9 to TRBJ2-3, with D possibly being TRBD2 (7 bases). This CDR3 contains 15 residues. Germline values: CDR1 SGDLS, CDR2 YYNGEE. V was trimmed by 3 bases and J by 2 bases, leaving 13 bases between them.

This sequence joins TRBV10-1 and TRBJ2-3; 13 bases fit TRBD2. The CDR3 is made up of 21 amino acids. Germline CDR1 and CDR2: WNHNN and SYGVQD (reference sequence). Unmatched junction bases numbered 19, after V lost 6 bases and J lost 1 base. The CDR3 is CASRASDSTSGRARGTDTQYF. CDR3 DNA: TGCGCCAGCAGAGCCTCCGATTCTACTAGCGGGAGGGCCCGTGGCACAGATACGCAGTATTTT.

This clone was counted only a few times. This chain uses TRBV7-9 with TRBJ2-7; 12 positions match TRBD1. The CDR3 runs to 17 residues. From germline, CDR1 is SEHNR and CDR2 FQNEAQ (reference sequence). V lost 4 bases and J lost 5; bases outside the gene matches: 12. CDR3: CASSYTSGTGGFHEQYF. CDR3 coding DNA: TGTGCCAGCAGCTACACCTCCGGGACAGGGGGCTTTCACGAGCAGTACTTC.

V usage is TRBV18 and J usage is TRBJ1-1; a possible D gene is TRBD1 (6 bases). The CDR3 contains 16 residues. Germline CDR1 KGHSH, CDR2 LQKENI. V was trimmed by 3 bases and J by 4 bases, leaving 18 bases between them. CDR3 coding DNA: TGTGCCAGCTCACCGGAGGGAGGGGGAGTGTCCACTGAAGCTTTCTTT. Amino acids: CASSPEGGGVSTEAFF.

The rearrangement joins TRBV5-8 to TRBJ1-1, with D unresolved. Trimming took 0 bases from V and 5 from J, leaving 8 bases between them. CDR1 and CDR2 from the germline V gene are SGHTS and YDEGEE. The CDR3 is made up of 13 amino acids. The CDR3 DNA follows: TGTGCCAGCAGCTTGGTTACTCGGACTGAAGCTTTCTTT. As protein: CASSLVTRTEAFF.

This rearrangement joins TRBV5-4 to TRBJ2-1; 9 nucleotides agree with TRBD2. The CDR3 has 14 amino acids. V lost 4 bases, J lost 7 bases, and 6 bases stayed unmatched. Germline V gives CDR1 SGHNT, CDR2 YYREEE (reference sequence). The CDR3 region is CASSRQGLANEQFF. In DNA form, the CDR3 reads TGTGCCAGCAGCCGACAGGGACTAGCTAATGAGCAGTTCTTC.

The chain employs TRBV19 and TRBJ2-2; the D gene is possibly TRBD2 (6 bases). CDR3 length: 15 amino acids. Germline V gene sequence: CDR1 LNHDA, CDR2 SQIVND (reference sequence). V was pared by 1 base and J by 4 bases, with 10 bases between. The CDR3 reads CASSIAGGITGELFF. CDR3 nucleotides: TGTGCCAGTAGTATAGCCGGGGGTATCACCGGGGAGCTGTTTTTT.